The next 15 T cell receptor beta chains were all read from a single sample in a study of tumor-infiltrating lymphocytes in primary liver carcinoma (dated by TCRdb to about 2017). TRIzol reagent was used to extract blood RNA from unsorted whole blood, while the DNeasy Blood & Tissue kit provided the germline DNA. Data came from an Illumina HiSeq 2500. Using a constant-region primer and ProtoScript II reverse transcriptase, TCRbeta-specific cDNA was reverse-transcribed from 500 ng total RNA. Construction of the TCRbeta libraries relied on three nested rounds of multiplex PCR, following a slightly modified ARM-PCR procedure. Each of the first two PCR rounds ran for approximately 9 cycles using multiplex TRBV1-TRBV30 forward primers together with a Cbeta reverse primer. Using fastp trimming at Q25 and MiXCR clonotype assembly, TCRdb reanalyzed the public sequencing data and kept in-frame beta chains. CDR3 protein sequences are deduplicated, and each keeps its most common genes and DNA. Within this sample are about 200,000 distinct CDR3 sequences, with about 61% of them counted one time only. Of the sample, roughly 7% is held by the ten largest clones.

Sequencing was carried out using peripheral blood. The receptors shown here come from a woman aged 55-70 years with primary liver carcinoma and hepatitis B virus infection.

This clonotype was counted a single time. The chain has TRBV11-2 and TRBJ2-5, with 10 bases fitting TRBD2. Losses at the gene ends were 5 bases for V and 1 base for J; bases not matched to a gene: 4. CDR3 length: 15 residues. Germline V gene data show CDR1 as SGHAT and CDR2 as FQNNGV. The chain's CDR3 is CASSARLAGQETQYF. The DNA for the CDR3 is TGTGCCAGCAGCGCCCGACTAGCGGGCCAAGAGACCCAGTACTTC.

With regard to this clonotype: A much larger clone sits a single nucleotide away, making a read error possible. V usage is TRBV10-3 and J usage is TRBJ1-1, with D tentatively TRBD1 (5 bases). The CDR3 has 17 residues. The germline V gene encodes CDR1 ENHRY and CDR2 SYGVKD. Trimming stripped 3 bases from V and 6 bases from J, with 23 bases between. The CDR3 protein is CAISDSVLSGLGAEAFF. CDR3 nucleotide sequence: TGTGCCATCAGTGACTCGGTCCTCTCAGGGTTAGGGGCTGAAGCTTTCTTT.

Remarks on this clonotype: A much more abundant neighbour one base away suggests this may be a read error. This sequence joins TRBV6-5 and TRBJ2-3; 14 nucleotides align to TRBD2. Germline CDR1 reads MNHEY; CDR2 reads SVGAGI. Trimming took 6 bases from V and 4 from J; bases not matched to a gene: 6. This CDR3 region has 16 residues. DNA for the CDR3: TGTGCCAGCAGCCATGGACTAGCGGGAGGAGCAGATACGCAGTATTTT. Its translation: CASSHGLAGGADTQYF.

The chain has TRBV12-3 or TRBV12-4 and TRBJ2-3, with TRBD1 matching 9 bases. The CDR3 spans 16 residues. J lost 5 bases, V lost 5 bases, and 11 bases had no gene match. CDR3 sequence: CASSRHGTGSLDTQYF. CDR3 DNA sequence: TGTGCCAGCAGTCGACACGGGACAGGGAGTTTAGATACGCAGTATTTT.

For this clonotype: Germline is not matched at one junction end, which may reflect a read error. This sequence joins TRBV4-1 and TRBJ2-1, with TRBD1 identical over 8 bases. Germline V gene data show CDR1 as MGHRA and CDR2 as YSYEKL. This CDR3 is built from 16 residues. The CDR3 nucleotides read TGCGCCAGCAACCAAGGACAGGGCTTATCCGGGGATGAGCAGTTCTTC. Translated, it gives CASNQGQGLSGDEQFF.

This clonotype appeared many times. The chain links TRBV11-2 to TRBJ1-6, with D possibly matching TRBD1 (6 bases). V was clipped by 3 bases and J by 9 bases, with 12 bases between them. Germline lookup yields CDR1 SGHAT and CDR2 FQNNGV. The CDR3 runs to 14 residues. Written as DNA, the CDR3 is TGTGCCAGCAGCTTTAGCAGGGACACTTCACCCCTCCACTTT. Protein product: CASSFSRDTSPLHF.

For this clonotype: A much bigger clone sits one base away, suggesting this may be a read error. This sequence joins TRBV12-5 and TRBJ2-5; tentatively, D is TRBD2 (5 bases). CDR1 and CDR2 (germline): LGHNT, FRNRAP. The CDR3 is made up of 15 amino acids. The DNA for the CDR3 is TGTGCCAGCAGTTTGAGTGCTCTTGGGGAGGAGACCCAGTACTTC. Translating gives CASSLSALGEETQYF.

This clonotype was seen ten or more times. The chain couples TRBV6-2 or TRBV6-3 to TRBJ2-1, with D unresolved. V lost 0 bases to trimming and J lost 11 bases, with 8 bases between them. The CDR3 has 12 residues. Germline lookup yields CDR1 MNHEY and CDR2 SVGEGT. The CDR3 coding sequence is TGTGCCAGCAGTTACTCGGTCAGCCAGCAGTTCTTC. Its translation is CASSYSVSQQFF.

Comments on this clonotype: A much larger clone differs from this one at a single base, so this may be a read error. No conserved phenylalanine or tryptophan ends this CDR3, so it is likely a read error. The chain links TRBV29-1 to TRBJ2-3; the D gene is possibly TRBD2 (5 bases). V lost 7 bases and J lost 2, with 19 bases in between. Germline V CDR1 and CDR2: SQVTM, ANQGSEA. This CDR3 region has 15 residues. CDR3: CSAAGRGQFTDTQYL. In DNA form, the CDR3 reads TGCAGCGCCGCGGGTCGCGGGCAATTCACAGATACGCAGTATCTT.

The V gene is TRBV5-4, the J gene TRBJ2-1; D is tentatively TRBD1 or TRBD2 (6 bases each). CDR1 and CDR2 from the germline V gene are SGHNT and YYREEE (reference sequence). V was shortened by 0 bases and J by 0 bases, with 16 bases between the two germline ends. The CDR3 has 18 amino acids. The CDR3 spells CASSLGGASISSYNEQFF. CDR3 nucleotide sequence: TGTGCCAGCAGCTTGGGGGGGGCTTCGATATCCTCCTACAATGAGCAGTTCTTC.

Of note for this clonotype: The junction departs from germline at one end; a sequencing error may be responsible. V gene TRBV6-5 combines with J gene TRBJ2-3; D may be TRBD2 (5 bases). The CDR3 is 14 residues long. Germline lookup yields CDR1 MNHEY and CDR2 SVGAGI. CDR3 sequence (DNA): TGTCCCAGCATCAGTTTATCGGGGTCAGATACGCAGTGTTTT. This sequence encodes CPSISLSGSDTQCF.

The V and J genes are TRBV7-9 and TRBJ1-2; 8 bases match TRBD1. Germline V gives CDR1 SEHNR, CDR2 FQNEAQ (reference sequence). Losses at the gene ends were 5 bases for V and 4 bases for J; bases not matched to a gene: 9. This CDR3 is built from 15 residues. The CDR3 here is CASSPRGLGIYGYTF. CDR3 DNA: TGTGCCAGCAGCCCCAGGGGGCTCGGCATCTATGGCTACACCTTC. Based on the CDR3 plus reference TRBV7-9 and TRBJ1-2, the full variable domain is DTGVSQNPRHKITKRGQNVTFRCDPISEHNRLYWYRQTLGQGPEFLTYFQNEAQLEKSRLLSDRFSAERPKGSFSTLEIQRTEQGDSAMYLCASSPRGLGIYGYTFGSGTRLTVV.

This clonotype appeared many times. V is TRBV4-2 and J is TRBJ2-7; 8 bases fit TRBD2. Germline CDR1 reads LGHNA; CDR2 reads YNFKEQ. The CDR3 has 16 amino acids. V was clipped by 4 bases and J by 4 bases; unmatched bases: 12. In DNA, the CDR3 is TGTGCCAGCAGCCGAGCAGTCGGGACTAGTCAGTACGAGCAGTACTTC. Translated: CASSRAVGTSQYEQYF.

This clonotype was seen repeatedly, ten times or more. The chain couples TRBV10-3 to TRBJ1-1, with unresolved D. Germline values: CDR1 ENHRY, CDR2 SYGVKD. With 7 bases removed from V and 1 base from J, the gap between germline ends came to 16 bases. This CDR3 is built from 15 residues. CDR3 DNA sequence: TGTGCCATCAATAATCTGAAGGGTAAGAACACTGAAGCTTTCTTT. Amino acid sequence: CAINNLKGKNTEAFF.

The chain links TRBV6-2 or TRBV6-3 to TRBJ1-1; no firm D call. In germline, CDR1 is MNHEY, CDR2 SVGEGT. Deletions cut 7 bases from V and 4 bases from J, with 10 bases between. The CDR3 extends over 12 amino acids. The CDR3 spells CASIPAGTEAFF. The CDR3 DNA sequence: TGTGCCAGCATACCGGCAGGCACTGAAGCTTTCTTT.